Each of the 20 T cell receptor beta chains below was sequenced from the same sample in a study of blood T cell repertoires in COVID-19. Data came from immunoSEQ multiplex PCR; TCRdb stores just in-frame clones and leaves some out. Of around 140,000 clones listed, roughly 88% are singletons. The sample consisted of peripheral blood. These receptors were taken from a woman aged 45-60 years with acute or convalescent COVID-19.

The J gene is TRBJ2-2, the V gene TRBV19; 7 bases map to TRBD1. Germline CDR1 reads LNHDA; CDR2 reads SQIVND (reference sequence). CDR3 size: 16 residues. V was pared by 4 bases and J by 4 bases, with 9 bases of the junction left unmatched. CDR3 sequence: CASSRLGGTGTGELFF. The CDR3 DNA sequence: TGTGCCAGTAGTAGGCTAGGGGGCACGGGCACCGGGGAGCTGTTTTTT.

The chain carries TRBV20-1 and TRBJ2-7, with 11 positions matching TRBD2. With 3 bases clipped from V and 4 bases from J, the junction kept 5 bases outside the gene matches. This CDR3 has 14 residues. CDR1 is DFQATT and CDR2 is SNEGSKA in the germline V gene (reference sequence). The CDR3 sequence is CSASGTSGQYEQYF. CDR3 DNA sequence: TGCAGTGCTAGTGGGACTAGCGGACAATACGAGCAGTACTTC.

CDR3 nucleotide sequence: TGTGCCTGGACCAAGAACACTGAAGCTTTCTTT. Translating it yields CAWTKNTEAFF. This chain joins TRBV30 and TRBJ1-1, with unresolved D. The CDR3 is 11 amino acids. Germline V gives CDR1 GTSNPN, CDR2 SVGIG (reference sequence). V was clipped by 4 bases and J by 1 base, with 4 bases between them.

The V call is TRBV28, the J call TRBJ1-1; no clear D. Trimming stripped 8 bases from V and 0 bases from J, with 7 bases between. The germline CDR1 and CDR2 sequences are MDHEN and SYDVKM. This CDR3 contains 12 residues. Here the CDR3 reads CASSDVNTEAFF. The CDR3 nucleotides are TGTGCCAGCTCAGATGTGAACACTGAAGCTTTCTTT. Full variable domain (missing parts from reference TRBV28 and TRBJ1-1): DVKVTQSSRYLVKRTGEKVFLECVQDMDHENMFWYRQDPGLGLRLIYFSYDVKMKEKGDIPEGYSVSREKKERFSLILESASTNQTSMYLCASSDVNTEAFFGQGTRLTVV.

The chain couples TRBV6-5 to TRBJ2-4, with 7 nucleotides matching TRBD2. This CDR3 is 14 amino acids long. The germline gives CDR1 MNHEY, CDR2 SVGAGI. Trimming cost V 3 bases and J 4 bases; bases outside gene matches: 3. In nucleotides, the CDR3 is TGTGCCAGCAGTTATGGCGGGAGAAAAAACATTCAGTACTTC. Its protein is CASSYGGRKNIQYF.

The gene calls are TRBV30 and TRBJ1-3; D gene uncertain. Germline V gene sequence: CDR1 GTSNPN, CDR2 SVGIG (reference sequence). The CDR3 runs 12 residues. V lost 1 base, J lost 4 bases, and 5 bases lay in between. The CDR3 DNA reads as TGTGCCTGGAGTGCCTTGGGAAACACCATATATTTT. Its protein product is CAWSALGNTIYF.

This rearrangement joins TRBV6-5 to TRBJ1-1, with TRBD1 identical over 7 bases. The V gene end was trimmed by 5 bases and the J gene end by 0 bases; junction bases not matched to a gene: 3. CDR3 length: 14 residues. Germline CDR1 reads MNHEY; CDR2 reads SVGAGI. CDR3 residues: CASSPGQLNTEAFF. CDR3 bases: TGTGCCAGCAGTCCGGGACAGCTGAACACTGAAGCTTTCTTT.

The rearrangement joins TRBV28 to TRBJ1-6; D gene uncertain. Trimming shortened V by 2 bases and J by 0 bases, and 14 bases separated the two germline ends. This CDR3 is 18 amino acids long. Germline V lookup: CDR1 MDHEN, CDR2 SYDVKM. Here the CDR3 DNA reads TGTGCCAGCAGTTTAGAGGGCAGGAGAAGCTCCTATAATTCACCCCTCCACTTT. It yields the protein CASSLEGRRSSYNSPLHF.

This clone was seen once. V gene TRBV9 combines with J gene TRBJ2-7; TRBD1 matches at 7 bases. Trimming removed 0 bases from V and 2 bases from J; junction bases left unmatched: 8. Germline CDR1 reads SGDLS; CDR2 reads YYNGEE. This CDR3 is built from 16 residues. Written as DNA, the CDR3 is TGTGCCAGCAGCGTAGCTGGGGACGGACAGGCCTACGAGCAGTACTTC. Its translation: CASSVAGDGQAYEQYF.

This sequence joins TRBV27 and TRBJ2-3; 10 nucleotides agree with TRBD2. CDR1 MNHEY and CDR2 SMNVEV come from the germline V gene (reference sequence). The CDR3 is 17 amino acids. The J segment lost 4 bases and the V segment lost 5 bases, leaving 12 bases of the junction unmatched. The CDR3 DNA reads TGTGCCAGCAGTATTCTAGCGGGAGCGTCGTCGTCAGATACGCAGTATTTT. It yields the protein CASSILAGASSSDTQYF.

V gene TRBV19 combines with J gene TRBJ1-3; TRBD1 might be the D (6 bases). V was clipped by 5 bases and J by 3 bases, with 17 bases between them. The CDR3 totals 16 residues. CDR1 is LNHDA, CDR2 SQIVND, per germline (reference sequence). The CDR3 loop is CASSRTGSTDGNTIYF. CDR3 bases: TGTGCCAGTAGTCGCACAGGGTCTACAGATGGAAACACCATATATTTT.

The genes are TRBV5-1 and TRBJ2-5; 8 bases are a match to TRBD2. CDR1 is SGHRS, CDR2 YFSETQ, per germline. This CDR3 region has 16 residues. Germline trimming cut 4 bases from V and 3 bases from J; bases unmatched to any gene: 11. For the CDR3, the DNA is TGCGCCAGCAGCCAGATAGCGGGGAGCCGGAAAGAGACCCAGTACTTC. Translation: CASSQIAGSRKETQYF.

The rearrangement uses TRBV5-6 and TRBJ1-5; 10 bases fit TRBD1. This CDR3 comprises 15 residues. The J segment lost 4 bases and the V segment lost 0 bases, leaving 1 base of the junction unmatched. Germline V gene lookup returns CDR1 SGHDT and CDR2 YYEEEE. Written as DNA, the CDR3 is TGTGCCAGCAGCTTGGGACAGGGGGCAAATCAGCCCCAGCATTTT. It encodes CASSLGQGANQPQHF.

This clone was observed a single time. The chain is built from TRBV6-5 and TRBJ2-7; D may be TRBD1 (5 bases). This CDR3 region has 15 residues. Germline V CDR1 and CDR2: MNHEY, SVGAGI. V lost 9 bases to trimming and J lost 0 bases, with 18 bases between them. The CDR3 reads CASFNQGFPSYEQYF. For the CDR3, the DNA is TGTGCCAGTTTTAACCAGGGTTTCCCCTCCTACGAGCAGTACTTC.

The V and J genes are TRBV4-2 and TRBJ1-5, with D perhaps TRBD1 (5 bases). V lost 3 bases and J lost 5, with 11 bases in between. Germline V lookup: CDR1 LGHNA, CDR2 YNFKEQ. The CDR3 runs 14 residues. CDR3 sequence (DNA): TGTGCCAGCAGCCATAATAGGGGCGATCAGCCCCAGCATTTT. Residues: CASSHNRGDQPQHF.

V gene TRBV5-4 combines with J gene TRBJ2-1; a possible D gene is TRBD1 (5 bases). From germline, CDR1 is SGHNT and CDR2 YYREEE (reference sequence). This CDR3 has 12 residues. Between the trimmed V and J ends, which lost 6 bases and 8 bases, there was a span of 12 bases. For the CDR3, the DNA is TGTGCCAGCATATCAGGGAACCATGAGCAGTTCTTC. Its translation: CASISGNHEQFF.

V gene TRBV3-1 (or the pseudogene TRBV3-2) combines with J gene TRBJ2-3; no definite D call. V was shortened by 4 bases and J by 4 bases, with 12 bases between the two germline ends. The CDR3 sequence is 14 residues long. Germline V gene lookup returns CDR1 LGHDT and CDR2 YNNKEL (reference sequence). For the CDR3, the DNA is TGTGCCAGCAGCCGCAGCGACTCATCAGATACGCAGTATTTT. It yields the protein CASSRSDSSDTQYF.

The genes are TRBV30 and TRBJ2-5, with 16 positions matching TRBD2. Germline V gene sequence: CDR1 GTSNPN, CDR2 SVGIG (reference sequence). This CDR3 contains 16 residues. The ends lost 4 bases at V and 5 bases at J; junction bases unmatched: 7. The CDR3 protein is CAWTGTSGGAWETQYF. The DNA of the CDR3 is TGTGCCTGGACCGGGACTAGCGGGGGGGCTTGGGAGACCCAGTACTTC.

The chain has TRBV5-1 and TRBJ1-1; 7 bases line up with TRBD1. The CDR3 runs to 16 residues. CDR1 SGHRS and CDR2 YFSETQ come from the germline V gene. V was clipped by 0 bases and J by 6 bases; unmatched bases: 11. The CDR3 nucleotides read TGCGCCAGCAGCTTGGTCCGTCCAGGGGGAGCGTCTGAAGCTTTCTTT. This gives the protein CASSLVRPGGASEAFF.

V usage is TRBV7-6 and J usage is TRBJ2-3, with no clear D. In germline, CDR1 is SGHVS, CDR2 FNYEAQ. Deletions cut 4 bases from V and 5 bases from J, with 19 bases between. This CDR3 region has 16 residues. This chain's CDR3 is CASSYPTGGEEDTQYF. CDR3 DNA sequence: TGTGCCAGCAGCTACCCGACGGGTGGAGAGGAAGATACGCAGTATTTT.